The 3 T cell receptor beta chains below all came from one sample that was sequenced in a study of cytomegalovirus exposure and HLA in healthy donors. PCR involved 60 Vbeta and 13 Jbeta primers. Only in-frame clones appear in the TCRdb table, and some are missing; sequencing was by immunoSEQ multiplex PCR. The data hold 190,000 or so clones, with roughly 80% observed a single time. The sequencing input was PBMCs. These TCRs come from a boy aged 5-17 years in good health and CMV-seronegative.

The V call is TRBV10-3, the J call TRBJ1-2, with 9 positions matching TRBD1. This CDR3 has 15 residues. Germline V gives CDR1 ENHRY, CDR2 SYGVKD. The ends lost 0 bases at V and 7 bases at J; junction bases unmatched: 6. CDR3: CAISESAGQGFGYTF. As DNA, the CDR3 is TGTGCCATCAGTGAGTCCGCGGGACAGGGATTTGGCTACACCTTC.

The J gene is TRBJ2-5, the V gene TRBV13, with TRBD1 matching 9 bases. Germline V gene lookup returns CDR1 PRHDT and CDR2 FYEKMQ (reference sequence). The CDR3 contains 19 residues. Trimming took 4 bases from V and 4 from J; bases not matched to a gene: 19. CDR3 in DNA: TGTGCCAGCAGCTCCCCTGACCCGACAGGGGGTTTGAGTCGAGAGACCCAGTACTTC. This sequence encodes CASSSPDPTGGLSRETQYF.

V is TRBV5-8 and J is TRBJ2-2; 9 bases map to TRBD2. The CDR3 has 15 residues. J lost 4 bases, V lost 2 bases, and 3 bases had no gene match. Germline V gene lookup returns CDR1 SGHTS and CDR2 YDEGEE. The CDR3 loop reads CASSLAGGGTGELFF. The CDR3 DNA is TGTGCCAGCAGCTTAGCGGGAGGTGGCACCGGGGAGCTGTTTTTT.